The entry below gives a single T cell receptor (beta chain) sequence along with its context. Its antigen is unidentified. Lysates of CMV-infected fibroblasts at 10 ug/mL stimulated these cells. Sorted nonresponding memory CD4+ T cells were CD40L-negative, CD69-negative, CD45RO-high. Donors had undetectable plasma HIV-1 RNA, under 50 copies/mL, for 4+ years. The data derive from a study of persistence of HIV-infected CD4 T cells. Germline assignment: CDR1 LNHDA and CDR2 SQIVND (reference sequence). The CDR3 has 15 residues. The junction had 13 bases not matched to a gene; V was cut back by 6 bases and J by 9 bases. The libraries were made with immunoSEQ version 4 in survey mode. Data came from immunoSEQ multiplex PCR; TCRdb stores just in-frame clones and leaves some out. This sample has tens of thousands of clones; 75% to 85% occur once, and the top ten carry just over 0.85%.

The source was CD4+ T cells sorted from PBMCs after approximately 19-hour stimulation, collected from a patient who received antiretroviral therapy. The TCR sequence derives from an adult man with HIV who was CMV-seropositive. The rearrangement uses TRBV19 and TRBJ2-1; 8 positions agree with TRBD1. CDR3 in DNA: TGTGCCAGTAGAATCAAGGACAGGGCTATCAGTGAGCAGTTCTTC. Translating gives CASRIKDRAISEQFF.